This passage covers 26 T cell receptor beta chains from one sample sequenced in a study of shared clonotypes between healthy human individuals. The protocol was immunoSEQ multiplex PCR, while the TCRdb copy is restricted to in-frame clones and leaves out a portion. In the table there are fewer than 400,000 clones, under 80% of which are singletons. Material: memory CD4+ T cells sorted from blood. The subset is: CD45RA-negative fraction. The receptors stem from a man between 25 and 39 years old in good health.

The chain couples TRBV7-8 to TRBJ1-5; D gene ambiguous. The CDR3 loop spans 13 amino acids. Germline V lookup: CDR1 SGHVS, CDR2 FQNEAQ. V was trimmed by 0 bases and J by 7 bases, leaving 7 bases between them. Here the CDR3 reads CASSLAAGQPQHF. The CDR3 bases are TGTGCCAGCAGCTTAGCGGCGGGCCAGCCCCAGCATTTT.

This clone occurred a few times. Different DNA sequences within this sample yield the same CDR3. The V call is TRBV19, the J call TRBJ2-7, with D unclear. The CDR3 is 13 residues long. V lost 3 bases and J lost 0, with 6 bases in between. Germline V lookup: CDR1 LNHDA, CDR2 SQIVND (reference sequence). DNA for the CDR3: TGTGCCAGTAGTATCGGCGGCTCCTACGAGCAGTACTTC. Translated: CASSIGGSYEQYF.

The V call is TRBV14, the J call TRBJ1-2, with D possibly being TRBD1 (6 bases). CDR1 and CDR2 (germline): SGHDN, FVKESK. The CDR3 length is 15 residues. Trimming cost V 4 bases and J 6 bases, with 18 bases left between them. DNA for the CDR3: TGTGCCAGCAGCCTACATTCTAGGGCAGGGGATGGCTACACCTTC. Residues: CASSLHSRAGDGYTF.

A few counts support this clone. The J gene is TRBJ2-7, the V gene TRBV4-2; 10 bases match TRBD1. Germline CDR1 is LGHNA and CDR2 is YNFKEQ. V shed 5 bases, J shed 4 bases, and the junction held 8 bases outside the gene matches. The CDR3 covers 15 residues. The CDR3 reads CASSKPGQGLYEQYF. The CDR3 DNA follows: TGTGCCAGCAGCAAACCGGGACAGGGGTTATACGAGCAGTACTTC.

The chain is built from TRBV10-3 and TRBJ2-1; D not certain. The CDR3 sequence is 11 residues long. The V gene lost 1 base and the J gene lost 13 bases, with 8 bases spanning the gap. The germline gives CDR1 ENHRY, CDR2 SYGVKD. As DNA, the CDR3 is TGTGCCATCAGTGAGTATGAGTCCCAGTTCTTC. Translating it yields CAISEYESQFF.

This clone came up a few times. The chain uses TRBV25-1 and TRBJ2-1; 10 bases are shared with TRBD2. Germline CDR1 MGHDK, CDR2 SYGVNS. J lost 2 bases, V lost 10 bases, and 5 bases had no gene match. CDR3 length: 14 amino acids. The CDR3 DNA reads as TGTGCCACCTCTCTAGCGGGAGCCTACAATGAGCAGTTCTTC. Translating gives CATSLAGAYNEQFF.

This clone came up a few times. This chain connects TRBV10-1 to TRBJ2-1, with D perhaps matching TRBD1 (8 bases). CDR3 length equals 14 residues. V lost 6 bases and J lost 5, with 14 bases in between. CDR1 WNHNN and CDR2 SYGVQD come from the germline V gene (reference sequence). Written as DNA, the CDR3 is TGCGCCAGCAGAGGACAGGGACTAAACAATGAGCAGTTCTTC. Protein sequence: CASRGQGLNNEQFF.

V usage is TRBV2 and J usage is TRBJ2-5; maybe TRBD1 (5 bases). Germline CDR1 SNHLY, CDR2 FYNNEI. This CDR3 has 12 amino acids. Trimming removed 7 bases from V and 4 bases from J, with 10 bases in between. The CDR3 loop is CASISGLETQYF. CDR3 coding DNA: TGTGCCAGCATTTCAGGGTTAGAGACCCAGTACTTC.

Only one count was recorded for this clone. V is TRBV10-3 and J is TRBJ2-2; TRBD2 agrees at 7 bases. The CDR3 is 15 residues long. Germline-derived CDR1 and CDR2 are ENHRY and SYGVKD. The J segment lost 0 bases and the V segment lost 4 bases, leaving 2 bases of the junction unmatched. In nucleotides, the CDR3 is TGTGCCATCAGTGCTCTAGCGGCGAACACCGGGGAGCTGTTTTTT. Its translation is CAISALAANTGELFF.

The V call is TRBV14, the J call TRBJ2-1, with D hard to call. This CDR3 has 17 residues. The germline V and J ends were trimmed by 3 bases and 7 bases, with 22 bases remaining between them. Germline V CDR1 and CDR2: SGHDN, FVKESK. Here the CDR3 DNA reads TGTGCCAGCAGCCAGGATTATACCGGGCTAGACCGAAATGAGCAGTTCTTC. It is translated as CASSQDYTGLDRNEQFF.

This rearrangement joins TRBV5-1 to TRBJ2-3; 9 bases align to TRBD2. The V and J ends lost 3 bases and 5 bases, in that order; junction bases with no gene match: 13. CDR1 and CDR2 from the germline V gene are SGHRS and YFSETQ. The length of the CDR3 is 17 residues. The CDR3 protein is CASSWRGLAAGKDTQYF. CDR3 nucleotide sequence: TGCGCCAGCAGCTGGCGGGGACTAGCAGCGGGGAAAGATACGCAGTATTTT.

The J gene is TRBJ2-7, the V gene TRBV6-1; D is possibly TRBD2 (6 bases). Germline loops: CDR1 MNHNS, CDR2 SASEGT. The ends were cut back, 4 bases at V and 3 bases at J, with 10 bases in the middle. This CDR3 comprises 13 residues. CDR3 loop: CASSARDFYEQYF. CDR3 in DNA: TGTGCCAGCAGTGCCCGGGACTTCTACGAGCAGTACTTC.

The chain joins TRBV7-6 to TRBJ2-1; no clear D gene. CDR1 and CDR2 from the germline V gene are SGHVS and FNYEAQ. This CDR3 has 15 amino acids. The V and J ends lost 1 base and 0 bases respectively, with 7 bases between them. CDR3: CASSLGSSSYNEQFF. CDR3 bases: TGTGCCAGCAGCTTAGGCTCGAGCTCCTACAATGAGCAGTTCTTC.

The chain carries TRBV14 and TRBJ2-2; TRBD2 aligns across 12 bases. Germline CDR1 and CDR2: SGHDN and FVKESK. With V trimmed by 4 bases and J by 5 bases, 5 bases remained unmatched. CDR3 length: 16 amino acids. DNA of the CDR3: TGTGCCAGCAGCCGACTAGCGGGAGTGGGAACCGGGGAGCTGTTTTTT. Its translation: CASSRLAGVGTGELFF.

This chain connects TRBV29-1 to TRBJ2-7, with TRBD1 matching 8 bases. This CDR3 is built from 17 residues. CDR1 and CDR2 from the germline V gene are SQVTM and ANQGSEA. V dropped 2 bases and J dropped 3; count of bases not matched to a gene: 15. CDR3 residues: CSVETGGASRGYYEQYF. CDR3 DNA sequence: TGCAGCGTTGAAACAGGGGGTGCCTCGCGGGGATACTACGAGCAGTACTTC.

The chain uses TRBV5-1 and TRBJ1-4, with D perhaps TRBD1 (6 bases). The V end was cut by 0 bases, the J end by 7 bases, with 10 bases between. This CDR3 contains 14 residues. In germline, CDR1 is SGHRS, CDR2 YFSETQ. CDR3 DNA: TGCGCCAGCAGCTTGGTTCAGGGGACTGAAAAACTGTTTTTT. Encoded protein: CASSLVQGTEKLFF. The variable domain in full, with the rest retrieved from reference TRBV5-1 and TRBJ1-4, is KAGVTQTPRYLIKTRGQQVTLSCSPISGHRSVSWYQQTPGQGLQFLFEYFSETQRNKGNFPGRFSGRQFSNSRSEMNVSTLELGDSALYLCASSLVQGTEKLFFGSGTQLSVL.

The chain combines TRBV10-1 with TRBJ1-1; no firm D call. The germline CDR1 and CDR2 sequences are WNHNN and SYGVQD (reference sequence). V dropped 0 bases and J dropped 4 bases, with 6 bases sitting between them. CDR3 size: 13 residues. CDR3 protein: CASSESGSTEAFF. CDR3 bases: TGCGCCAGCAGTGAGTCGGGAAGCACTGAAGCTTTCTTT.

This chain connects TRBV2 to TRBJ2-7; D gene ambiguous. Germline CDR1 SNHLY, CDR2 FYNNEI. V lost 1 base and J lost 7, with 8 bases in between. This CDR3 spans 12 amino acids. CDR3 nucleotide sequence: TGTGCCAGCAGTGAAGGTGTGGGGGAGCAGTACTTC. Translation gives CASSEGVGEQYF.

As concerns this clone: The sample contains more than one DNA sequence encoding this CDR3. This rearrangement joins TRBV5-1 to TRBJ2-1; 9 bases agree with TRBD2. This CDR3 spans 15 amino acids. Germline CDR1 and CDR2: SGHRS and YFSETQ. After removal of 0 bases from V and 3 bases from J, the junction contained 1 base not matched to a gene. CDR3 DNA sequence: TGCGCCAGCAGCTTGGGACTAGCGGACTACAATGAGCAGTTCTTC. Its translation: CASSLGLADYNEQFF.

The chain is built from TRBV5-5 and TRBJ2-7, with TRBD2 matching over 9 bases. V lost 5 bases and J lost 2; bases outside the gene matches: 5. CDR1 is SGHKS and CDR2 is YYEKEE in the germline V gene (reference sequence). This CDR3 spans 14 amino acids. CDR3 sequence (DNA): TGTGCCAGCAGTAGAGCGGGAGGCGCCTACGAGCAGTACTTC. Protein product: CASSRAGGAYEQYF. Based on the CDR3 plus reference TRBV5-5 and TRBJ2-7, the full variable domain is DAGVTQSPTHLIKTRGQQVTLRCSPISGHKSVSWYQQVLGQGPQFIFQYYEKEERGRGNFPDRFSARQFPNYSSELNVNALLLGDSALYLCASSRAGGAYEQYFGPGTRLTVT.

The gene calls are TRBV18 and TRBJ1-2; possibly TRBD1 for D (6 bases). Trimming shortened V by 8 bases and J by 0 bases, and 10 bases separated the two germline ends. The CDR3 contains 13 residues. Germline values: CDR1 KGHSH, CDR2 LQKENI. The CDR3 nucleotides read TGTGCCAGCATAACAGGGCCTAACTATGGCTACACCTTC. This codes for CASITGPNYGYTF.

The count of this clone is one. This chain joins TRBV28 and TRBJ1-2; TRBD1 agrees at 9 bases. This CDR3 has 15 amino acids. Per germline, CDR1 MDHEN and CDR2 SYDVKM. Germline trimming cut 4 bases from V and 4 bases from J; bases unmatched to any gene: 7. This CDR3 is CASSSLGTGLYGYTF. The DNA of the CDR3 is TGTGCCAGCAGTTCTCTAGGGACAGGGCTCTATGGCTACACCTTC.

The chain is built from TRBV5-1 and TRBJ2-1; D is unresolved. V was shortened by 0 bases and J by 8 bases, with 9 bases between the two germline ends. This CDR3 is built from 13 residues. The germline gives CDR1 SGHRS, CDR2 YFSETQ. This chain's CDR3 is CASSLARDDEQFF. CDR3 nucleotide sequence: TGCGCCAGCAGCTTGGCTCGCGACGATGAGCAGTTCTTC.

This clone occurred once. The V and J genes are TRBV11-3 and TRBJ2-1; 12 bases match TRBD2. The CDR3 extends over 13 amino acids. Looked up from germline, CDR1 is SGHNT and CDR2 is YENEEA. V lost 8 bases, J lost 9 bases, and 5 bases stayed unmatched. CDR3 region: CASGTSGRREQFF. In DNA, the CDR3 is TGTGCCAGCGGGACTAGCGGGCGGCGTGAGCAGTTCTTC.

The V call is TRBV27, the J call TRBJ1-5; unclear D gene. Trimming removed 3 bases at V and 1 base at J, with 7 bases between. Germline values: CDR1 MNHEY, CDR2 SMNVEV (reference sequence). The CDR3 is made up of 14 amino acids. CDR3 nucleotide sequence: TGTGCCAGCAGTTTTCTGCAGAGCAATCAGCCCCAGCATTTT. Translation: CASSFLQSNQPQHF.

The chain has TRBV7-8 and TRBJ2-3, with D possibly TRBD1 on 5 matching bases. The CDR3 spans 15 residues. The germline V gene has CDR1 SGHVS and CDR2 FQNEAQ. Trimming left V 5 bases short and J 7 bases short, with 19 bases between. The CDR3 DNA follows: TGTGCCAGCAGCGACAGATCAGGTTATTCAAATACGCAGTATTTT. It yields the protein CASSDRSGYSNTQYF.